This T cell receptor beta chain was observed in a study of cytomegalovirus exposure and HLA in healthy donors. Study-wide results and caveats: In a later analysis, a genetic analysis reported fewer productive-TCR N-insertions in an Asian-associated ancestry cluster than the cohort average. With later analysis, a missense DCLRE1C variant became linked to TCR beta V- and J-gene trimming.

About this clone: What it recognizes is unknown.

In germline, CDR1 is LNHNV, CDR2 YYDKDF (reference sequence). V gave up 1 base and J gave up 4 bases; unmatched junction bases: 5. This CDR3 comprises 16 residues. This PCR relied on a set of 60 Vbeta primers and 13 Jbeta primers. TCRdb's copy holds only in-frame clones and misses some; the assay was immunoSEQ multiplex PCR. Among 200,000 to 250,000 clones listed, about 89% were seen once. Sequenced input: PBMCs. The sequence was obtained from a woman aged 18-35 years in good health and CMV-seronegative. The chain recombines TRBV15 with TRBJ1-5, with TRBD1 matching over 9 bases. The CDR3 loop reads CATSRGGQGYNQPQHF. The CDR3 DNA reads as TGTGCCACCAGCAGAGGGGGACAGGGCTATAATCAGCCCCAGCATTTT.